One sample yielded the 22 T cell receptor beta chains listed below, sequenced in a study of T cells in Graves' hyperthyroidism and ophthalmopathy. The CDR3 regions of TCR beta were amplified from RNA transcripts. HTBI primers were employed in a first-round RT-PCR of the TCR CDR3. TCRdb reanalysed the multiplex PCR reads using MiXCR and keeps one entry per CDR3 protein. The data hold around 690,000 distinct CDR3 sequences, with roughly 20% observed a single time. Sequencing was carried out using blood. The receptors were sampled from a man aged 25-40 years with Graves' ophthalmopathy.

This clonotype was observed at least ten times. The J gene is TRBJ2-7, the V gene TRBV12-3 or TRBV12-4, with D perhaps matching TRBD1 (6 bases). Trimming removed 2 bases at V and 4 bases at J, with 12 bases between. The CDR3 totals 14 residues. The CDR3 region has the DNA TGTGCCAGCAGTTTATCGGACAGACCTTACGAGCAGTACTTC. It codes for CASSLSDRPYEQYF.

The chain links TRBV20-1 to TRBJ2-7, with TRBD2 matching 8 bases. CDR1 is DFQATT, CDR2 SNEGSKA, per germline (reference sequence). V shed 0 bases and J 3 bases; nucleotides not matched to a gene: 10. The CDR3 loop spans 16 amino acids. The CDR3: CSARDPGAGENYEQYF. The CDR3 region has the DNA TGCAGTGCTAGAGATCCGGGAGCGGGAGAGAACTACGAGCAGTACTTC.

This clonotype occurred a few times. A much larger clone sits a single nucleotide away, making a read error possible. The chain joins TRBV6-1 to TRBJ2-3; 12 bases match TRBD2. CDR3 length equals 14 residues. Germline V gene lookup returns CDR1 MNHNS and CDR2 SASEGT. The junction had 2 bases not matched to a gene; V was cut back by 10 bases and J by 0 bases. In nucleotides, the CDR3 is TGTGCCACCGGACTAGCGGGAAGCACAGATACGCAGTATTTT. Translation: CATGLAGSTDTQYF.

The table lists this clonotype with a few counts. CDR3 nucleotide sequence: TGTGCCAGCAGCTCGAAACAGGGAGGCTACGAGCAGTACTTC. The encoded protein is CASSSKQGGYEQYF. The genes are TRBV11-2 and TRBJ2-7, with D perhaps TRBD1 or TRBD2 (6 bases each). This CDR3 contains 14 residues. The germline CDR1 and CDR2 sequences are SGHAT and FQNNGV. V shed 4 bases and J shed 3 bases, with 13 bases lying between them. Looking up the rest from reference TRBV11-2 and TRBJ2-7 gives the full variable domain: EAGVAQSPRYKIIEKRQSVAFWCNPISGHATLYWYQQILGQGPKLLIQFQNNGVVDDSQLPKDRFSAERLKGVDSTLKIQPAKLEDSAVYLCASSSKQGGYEQYFGPGTRLTVT.

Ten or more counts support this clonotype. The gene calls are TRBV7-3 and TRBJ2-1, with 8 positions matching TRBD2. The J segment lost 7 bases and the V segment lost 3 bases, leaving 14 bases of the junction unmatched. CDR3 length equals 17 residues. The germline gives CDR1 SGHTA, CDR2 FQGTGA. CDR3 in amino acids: CASSLGPSGSTGNEQFF. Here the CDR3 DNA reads TGTGCCAGCAGCTTGGGACCCAGCGGGAGTACAGGAAATGAGCAGTTCTTC.

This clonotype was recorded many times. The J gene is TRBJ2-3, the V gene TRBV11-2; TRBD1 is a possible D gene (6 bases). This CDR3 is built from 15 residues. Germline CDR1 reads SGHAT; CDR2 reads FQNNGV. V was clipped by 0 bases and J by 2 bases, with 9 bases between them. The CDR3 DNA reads TGTGCCAGCAGCTTAGATCAGGGGCACACAGATACGCAGTATTTT. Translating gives CASSLDQGHTDTQYF.

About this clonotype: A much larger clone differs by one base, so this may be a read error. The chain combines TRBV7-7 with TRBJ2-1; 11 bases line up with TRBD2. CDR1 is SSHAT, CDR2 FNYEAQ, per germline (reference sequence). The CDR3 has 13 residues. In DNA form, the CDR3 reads TGTGCTGGCAGCTTGGGACTAGCGGATGAGCAGTTCTTC. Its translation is CAGSLGLADEQFF.

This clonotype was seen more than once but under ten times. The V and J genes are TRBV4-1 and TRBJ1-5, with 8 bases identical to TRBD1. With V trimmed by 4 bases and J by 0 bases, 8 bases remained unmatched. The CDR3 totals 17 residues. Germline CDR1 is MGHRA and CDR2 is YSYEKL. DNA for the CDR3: TGCGCCAGCAGCCCCCGGGACAGGATGTATAGCAATCAGCCCCAGCATTTT. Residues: CASSPRDRMYSNQPQHF.

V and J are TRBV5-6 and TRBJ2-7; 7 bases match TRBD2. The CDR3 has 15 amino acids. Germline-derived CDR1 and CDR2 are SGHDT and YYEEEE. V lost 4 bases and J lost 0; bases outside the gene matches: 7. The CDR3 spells CASSPGAGNSYEQYF. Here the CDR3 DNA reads TGTGCCAGCAGCCCAGGAGCGGGAAACTCCTACGAGCAGTACTTC.

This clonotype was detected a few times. This CDR3 is CASSPGSYEQFF. CDR3 DNA sequence: TGTGCCAGCTCACCTGGGAGCTATGAGCAGTTCTTC. The V and J genes are TRBV18 and TRBJ2-1, with D perhaps matching TRBD2 (5 bases). There are 12 residues in the CDR3. The V gene lost 3 bases and the J gene lost 8 bases, with 8 bases spanning the gap. Per the germline V gene, CDR1 is KGHSH and CDR2 is LQKENI.

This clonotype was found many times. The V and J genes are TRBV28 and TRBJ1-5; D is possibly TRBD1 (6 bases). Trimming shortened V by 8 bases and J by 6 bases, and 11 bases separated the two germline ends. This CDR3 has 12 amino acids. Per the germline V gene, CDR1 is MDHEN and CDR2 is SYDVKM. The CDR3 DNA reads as TGTGCCAGCCACCAGGGGACTCAGCCCCAGCATTTT. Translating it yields CASHQGTQPQHF.

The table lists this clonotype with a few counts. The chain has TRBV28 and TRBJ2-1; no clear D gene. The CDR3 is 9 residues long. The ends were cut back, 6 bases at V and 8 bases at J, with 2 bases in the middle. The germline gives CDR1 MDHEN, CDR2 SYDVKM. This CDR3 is CASSDEQFF. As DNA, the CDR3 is TGTGCCAGCAGCGATGAGCAGTTCTTC.

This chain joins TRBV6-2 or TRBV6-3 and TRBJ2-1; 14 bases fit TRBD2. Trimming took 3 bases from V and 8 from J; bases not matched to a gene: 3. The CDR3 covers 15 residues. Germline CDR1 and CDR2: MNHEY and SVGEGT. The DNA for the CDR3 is TGTGCCAGCAGTTATCGGACTAGCGGGAGGTATGAGCAGTTCTTC. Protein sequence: CASSYRTSGRYEQFF.

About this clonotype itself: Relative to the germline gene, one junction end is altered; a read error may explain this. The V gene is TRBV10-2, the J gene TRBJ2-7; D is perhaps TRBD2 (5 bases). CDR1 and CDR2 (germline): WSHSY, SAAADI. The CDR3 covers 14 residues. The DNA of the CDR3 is TGCGCCAGCAGTCGGACGGGGAGCTCCTGCGAGCAGTACTTC. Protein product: CASSRTGSSCEQYF.

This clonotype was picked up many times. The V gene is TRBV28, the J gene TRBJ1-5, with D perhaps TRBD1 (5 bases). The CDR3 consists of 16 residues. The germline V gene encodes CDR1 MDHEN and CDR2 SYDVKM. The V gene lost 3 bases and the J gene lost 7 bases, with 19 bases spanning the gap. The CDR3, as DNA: TGTGCCAGCAGTTTCGATAGATGGGGAGAGGGGCAGCCCCAGCATTTT. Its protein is CASSFDRWGEGQPQHF.

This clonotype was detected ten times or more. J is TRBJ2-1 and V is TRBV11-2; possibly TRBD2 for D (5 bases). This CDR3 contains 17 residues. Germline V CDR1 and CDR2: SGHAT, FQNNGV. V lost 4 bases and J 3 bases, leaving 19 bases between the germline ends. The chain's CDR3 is CASSSNITSRVYNEQFF. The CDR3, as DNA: TGTGCCAGCAGCTCAAATATTACTAGTAGGGTCTACAATGAGCAGTTCTTC.

CDR3 in amino acids: CASSTGTSGGDTQYF. In DNA, the CDR3 is TGTGCCAGCAGCACCGGGACTAGCGGGGGGGATACGCAGTATTTT. The chain carries TRBV7-9 and TRBJ2-3; TRBD2 matches 15 bases. After removal of 5 bases from V and 6 bases from J, the junction contained 3 bases not matched to a gene. Germline CDR1 and CDR2: SEHNR and FQNEAQ (reference sequence). There are 15 residues in the CDR3.

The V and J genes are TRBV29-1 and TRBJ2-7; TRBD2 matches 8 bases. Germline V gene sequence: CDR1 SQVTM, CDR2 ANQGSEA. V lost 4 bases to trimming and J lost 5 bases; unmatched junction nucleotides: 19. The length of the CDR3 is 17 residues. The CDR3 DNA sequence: TGCAGCGTTGTGGGTAGTGCGGGGGGCCCCGACCGCGACGAGCAGTACTTC. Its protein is CSVVGSAGGPDRDEQYF.

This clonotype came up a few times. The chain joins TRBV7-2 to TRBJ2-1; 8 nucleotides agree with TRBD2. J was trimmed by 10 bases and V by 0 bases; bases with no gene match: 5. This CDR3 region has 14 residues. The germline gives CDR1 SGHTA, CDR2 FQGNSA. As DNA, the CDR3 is TGTGCCAGCAGCTTAGCGTTAGCGGGAAGCGAGCAGTTCTTC. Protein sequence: CASSLALAGSEQFF. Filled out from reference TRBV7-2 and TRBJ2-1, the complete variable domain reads GAGVSQSPSNKVTEKGKDVELRCDPISGHTALYWYRQSLGQGLEFLIYFQGNSAPDKSGLPSDRFSAERTGGSVSTLTIQRTQQEDSAVYLCASSLALAGSEQFFGPGTRLTVL.

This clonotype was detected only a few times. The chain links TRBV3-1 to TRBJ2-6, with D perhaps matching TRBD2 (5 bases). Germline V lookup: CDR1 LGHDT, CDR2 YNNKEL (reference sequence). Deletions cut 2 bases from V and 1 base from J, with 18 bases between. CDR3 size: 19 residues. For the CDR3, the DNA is TGTGCCAGCAGCCAACATCCCCGGGGTCTGGGGTCTGGGGCCAACGTCCTGACTTTC. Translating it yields CASSQHPRGLGSGANVLTF.

This CDR3 reads CASSLLQGADTEAFF. The CDR3 bases are TGCGCCAGCAGCTTGCTTCAGGGGGCAGACACTGAAGCTTTCTTT. The V call is TRBV5-1, the J call TRBJ1-1, with 8 bases matching TRBD1. The germline V gene encodes CDR1 SGHRS and CDR2 YFSETQ. The length of the CDR3 is 15 residues. V gave up 1 base and J gave up 3 bases; unmatched junction bases: 5.

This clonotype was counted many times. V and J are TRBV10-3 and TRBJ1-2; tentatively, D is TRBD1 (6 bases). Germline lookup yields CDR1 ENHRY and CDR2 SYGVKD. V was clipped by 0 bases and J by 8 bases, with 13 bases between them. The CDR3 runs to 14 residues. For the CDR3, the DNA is TGTGCCATCAGTGAGTCGCAGGGACACCGAGGCTACACCTTC. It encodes CAISESQGHRGYTF.